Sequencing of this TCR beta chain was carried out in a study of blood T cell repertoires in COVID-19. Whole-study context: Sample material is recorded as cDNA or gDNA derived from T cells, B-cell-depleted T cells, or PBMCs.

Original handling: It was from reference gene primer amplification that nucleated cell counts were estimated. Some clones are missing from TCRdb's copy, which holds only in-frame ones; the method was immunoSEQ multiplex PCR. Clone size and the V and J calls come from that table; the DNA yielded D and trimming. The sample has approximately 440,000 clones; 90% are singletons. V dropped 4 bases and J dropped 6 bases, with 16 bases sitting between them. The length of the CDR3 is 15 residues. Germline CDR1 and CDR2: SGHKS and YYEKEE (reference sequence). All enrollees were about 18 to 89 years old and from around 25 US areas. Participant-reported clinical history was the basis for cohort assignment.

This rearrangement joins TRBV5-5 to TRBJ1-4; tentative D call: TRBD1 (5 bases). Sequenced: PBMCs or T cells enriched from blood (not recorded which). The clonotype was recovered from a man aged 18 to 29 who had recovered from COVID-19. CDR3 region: CASSPQGSTYEKLFF. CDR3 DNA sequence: TGTGCCAGCAGCCCGCAGGGTTCGACGTATGAAAAACTGTTTTTT.